The source of this TCR beta chain is a study of blood T cell repertoires in COVID-19. Individuals drawn from about two dozen US areas were roughly 18 to 95 years old. Cohorts were determined from participant-reported clinical history. Those designated as exposed participants met a COVID-19 case within 2 weeks before study entry. Germline assignment: CDR1 LNHDA and CDR2 SQIVND (reference sequence). Unmatched junction bases numbered 5, after V lost 4 bases and J lost 0 bases. There are 16 residues in the CDR3. Clones were sequenced by immunoSEQ multiplex PCR, and TCRdb holds only the in-frame ones, with some missing. The table records 250,000 or so clones, about 80% of them present only once.

The chain links TRBV19 to TRBJ2-3, with TRBD1 identical over 9 bases. Sequencing was carried out using PBMCs or T cells enriched from blood (not recorded which). The source is a woman in her 40s who had been exposed to COVID-19. Here the CDR3 DNA reads TGTGCCAGTAGTAGACAGGGGGGACTAAGCACAGATACGCAGTATTTT. It codes for CASSRQGGLSTDTQYF.